One sample yielded the 2 T cell receptor beta chains listed below, sequenced in a study of blood T cell repertoires in COVID-19. Measured with immunoSEQ multiplex PCR; TCRdb has only the in-frame clones, and not every one. Of 200,000 to 300,000 clones listed, roughly 88% were seen once; the top ten hold around 3%. The specimen was PBMCs or T cells enriched from blood (not recorded which). The source of these receptors is a woman between 40 and 55 years old who had been exposed to COVID-19.

V and J are TRBV5-5 and TRBJ2-7, with D unclear. V dropped 1 base and J dropped 4 bases, with 9 bases sitting between them. Germline lookup yields CDR1 SGHKS and CDR2 YYEKEE (reference sequence). This CDR3 region has 13 residues. CDR3 in DNA: TGTGCCAGCAGCTTGTGGGCAGCTTACGAGCAGTACGTC. Its translation is CASSLWAAYEQYV.

The V call is TRBV4-2, the J call TRBJ1-2; D gene unclear. Looked up from germline, CDR1 is LGHNA and CDR2 is YNFKEQ. The germline V and J ends were trimmed by 4 bases and 5 bases, with 17 bases remaining between them. This CDR3 is built from 15 residues. In DNA form, the CDR3 reads TGTGCCAGCAGCCCTATCCTGACAATTACGTATGGCTACACCTTC. Its translation is CASSPILTITYGYTF.